The 32 T cell receptor beta chains presented below share a single source sample, sequenced in a study of T cell responses to AZD1222 COVID-19 vaccine. The repertoire was sequenced with immunoSEQ multiplex PCR; TCRdb's copy has only in-frame clones and lacks some. The repertoire holds 110,000 or so clones, with 88% as singletons. This specimen was peripheral blood, taken 28 days after the second AZD1222 dose. Receptors originate from an adult who received the AZD1222 COVID-19 vaccine.

This clone has more than one count but fewer than ten. This chain uses TRBV5-4 with TRBJ1-6, with 7 nucleotides matching TRBD1. The CDR3 length is 16 residues. V shed 0 bases, J shed 4 bases, and the junction held 4 bases outside the gene matches. Germline assignment: CDR1 SGHNT and CDR2 YYREEE (reference sequence). CDR3 residues: CASSLGTGRYNSPLHF. DNA for the CDR3: TGTGCCAGCAGCTTGGGGACAGGCCGTTATAATTCACCCCTCCACTTT.

The chain recombines TRBV6-4 with TRBJ2-2, with 9 bases that match TRBD1. The CDR3 length is 14 residues. The junction had 2 bases not matched to a gene; V was cut back by 6 bases and J by 3 bases. The germline V gene encodes CDR1 MRHNA and CDR2 SNTAGT. For the CDR3, the DNA is TGTGCCAGCAGAAGGACAGGGGACACCGGGGAGCTGTTTTTT. Its translation is CASRRTGDTGELFF.

The chain employs TRBV7-2 and TRBJ2-2; 13 bases match TRBD2. The junction had 2 bases not matched to a gene; V was cut back by 3 bases and J by 7 bases. Germline CDR1 reads SGHTA; CDR2 reads FQGNSA. The CDR3 runs to 15 residues. The CDR3 spells CASSFRTSGGGELFF. CDR3 coding DNA: TGTGCCAGCAGCTTTAGGACTAGCGGGGGCGGGGAGCTGTTTTTT.

The table lists this clone with a count of one. The chain combines TRBV15 with TRBJ2-5; D assignment may be TRBD1 or TRBD2 (6 bases each). V was shortened by 3 bases and J by 1 base, with 12 bases between the two germline ends. This CDR3 contains 15 residues. From germline, CDR1 is LNHNV and CDR2 YYDKDF (reference sequence). As DNA, the CDR3 is TGTGCCACCAGCAGGAGGGGGGCAGGCCAAGAGACCCAGTACTTC. This encodes CATSRRGAGQETQYF.

The chain recombines TRBV6-5 with TRBJ2-5; D may be TRBD2 (6 bases). The germline V gene encodes CDR1 MNHEY and CDR2 SVGAGI. The CDR3 runs to 14 residues. V shed 7 bases and J shed 1 base, with 13 bases lying between them. The CDR3 loop reads CASTMGDFQETQYF. The CDR3 nucleotides are TGTGCCAGCACAATGGGGGACTTCCAAGAGACCCAGTACTTC.

This clone has just one count. The J gene is TRBJ1-2, the V gene TRBV27; D gene unclear. Germline CDR1 and CDR2: MNHEY and SMNVEV (reference sequence). V shed 7 bases and J shed 2 bases, with 11 bases lying between them. There are 13 residues in the CDR3. In DNA, the CDR3 is TGTGCCAGCACCCCGGCAGCAAACTATGGCTACACCTTC. Its protein is CASTPAANYGYTF.

V gene TRBV20-1 combines with J gene TRBJ2-3; D is perhaps TRBD1 or TRBD2 (5 bases each). The germline CDR1 and CDR2 sequences are DFQATT and SNEGSKA (reference sequence). CDR3 length: 13 amino acids. Trimming took off 3 bases at V and 0 bases at J, with 7 bases between the two ends. The CDR3 sequence: CSASGGSTDTQYF. The CDR3 DNA is TGCAGTGCTAGTGGGGGAAGCACAGATACGCAGTATTTT.

This clone was seen a few times. The rearrangement uses TRBV20-1 and TRBJ2-7; D not resolved. V gave up 3 bases and J gave up 2 bases, with 11 bases separating them. Germline V gene sequence: CDR1 DFQATT, CDR2 SNEGSKA (reference sequence). The length of the CDR3 is 13 residues. The CDR3 DNA reads TGCAGTGCTAGTAACCTACTCACCTACGAGCAGTACTTC. Protein sequence: CSASNLLTYEQYF.

The CDR3 DNA reads as TGTGCCAGCTCACCCCGGGACAGGGGAAACTATGGCTACACCTTC. This sequence encodes CASSPRDRGNYGYTF. The chain couples TRBV18 to TRBJ1-2; 10 positions match TRBD1. The germline V gene has CDR1 KGHSH and CDR2 LQKENI. With V trimmed by 3 bases and J by 2 bases, 3 bases remained unmatched. This CDR3 is 15 amino acids long.

This chain connects TRBV27 to TRBJ2-1; possible D gene TRBD1, 6 bases. Per the germline V gene, CDR1 is MNHEY and CDR2 is SMNVEV (reference sequence). The length of the CDR3 is 13 residues. The germline V and J ends were trimmed by 1 base and 6 bases, with 7 bases remaining between them. The CDR3 here is CASSLLGGNEQFF. The CDR3 nucleotides read TGTGCCAGCAGTTTATTAGGGGGCAATGAGCAGTTCTTC.

The chain employs TRBV28 and TRBJ1-2, with TRBD1 identical over 7 bases. Germline lookup yields CDR1 MDHEN and CDR2 SYDVKM. V was pared by 7 bases and J by 5 bases, with 10 bases of the junction left unmatched. This CDR3 is 14 amino acids long. CDR3 nucleotide sequence: TGTGCCAGCACCCCTCCAGGGGGAGGGTATGGCTACACCTTC. Translated: CASTPPGGGYGYTF.

In its sample, this clone was seen once. The chain has TRBV28 and TRBJ1-3, with 8 bases matching TRBD1. Germline CDR1 MDHEN, CDR2 SYDVKM. The CDR3 loop spans 15 amino acids. V was clipped by 6 bases and J by 4 bases; unmatched bases: 8. The CDR3 bases are TGTGCCAGCAGCTTGGACAGGGTCGGGGGAAACACCATATATTTT. It encodes CASSLDRVGGNTIYF.

The chain is built from TRBV6-5 and TRBJ1-4, with TRBD1 as a possible D gene (6 bases). CDR1 and CDR2 (germline): MNHEY, SVGAGI. V shed 4 bases and J shed 8 bases, with 11 bases lying between them. This CDR3 has 13 residues. CDR3 sequence: CASSSQGSEKLFF. As DNA, the CDR3 is TGTGCCAGCAGTTCACAGGGAAGCGAAAAACTGTTTTTT.

V usage is TRBV4-2 and J usage is TRBJ1-3; D gene uncertain. In germline, CDR1 is LGHNA, CDR2 YNFKEQ. V lost 0 bases and J lost 0, with 3 bases in between. The CDR3 has 14 residues. The CDR3 here is CASSQDTSGNTIYF. CDR3 sequence (DNA): TGTGCCAGCAGCCAAGACACCTCTGGAAACACCATATATTTT.

The chain is built from TRBV5-1 and TRBJ2-1; 11 bases fit TRBD2. Germline V lookup: CDR1 SGHRS, CDR2 YFSETQ. Losses at the gene ends were 4 bases for V and 10 bases for J; bases not matched to a gene: 4. The CDR3 is 13 residues long. CDR3 protein: CASSSRLAGEQFF. The CDR3, as DNA: TGCGCCAGCAGCAGCCGACTAGCGGGGGAGCAGTTCTTC.

V is TRBV27 and J is TRBJ2-3, with D unclear. The CDR3 loop spans 15 amino acids. Germline lookup yields CDR1 MNHEY and CDR2 SMNVEV (reference sequence). Between the trimmed V and J ends, which lost 0 bases and 2 bases, there was a span of 9 bases. The CDR3 bases are TGTGCCAGCAGTTTATCCTACCTAACCACAGATACGCAGTATTTT. Its protein is CASSLSYLTTDTQYF.

This chain joins TRBV7-9 and TRBJ1-2; no reliable D call. CDR1 SEHNR and CDR2 FQNEAQ come from the germline V gene (reference sequence). V lost 4 bases to trimming and J lost 8 bases, with 8 bases between them. This CDR3 contains 11 residues. CDR3 sequence (DNA): TGTGCCAGCAGCTCCCCCGTAGGCTACACCTTC. Its translation: CASSSPVGYTF.

The CDR3 nucleotides are TGTGCCATCAGTGATCGAGCGGGGCTTAGCACAGATACGCAGTATTTT. Amino acids: CAISDRAGLSTDTQYF. The rearrangement links TRBV10-3 to TRBJ2-3; 7 bases align to TRBD2. The CDR3 has 16 residues. Trimming at V came to 3 bases and at J to 0 bases, leaving 6 bases not matched to a gene. The germline CDR1 and CDR2 sequences are ENHRY and SYGVKD.

V and J are TRBV12-5 and TRBJ1-6; D is uncertain. The CDR3 is made up of 13 amino acids. The germline gives CDR1 LGHNT, CDR2 FRNRAP. V was shortened by 0 bases and J by 8 bases, with 5 bases between the two germline ends. The CDR3: CASGLVLDSPLHF. CDR3 coding DNA: TGTGCTAGTGGTTTGGTACTGGATTCACCCCTCCACTTT.

The chain is built from TRBV28 and TRBJ2-3, with a tentative D call TRBD1 (5 bases). The CDR3 spans 12 residues. The V end was cut by 6 bases, the J end by 6 bases, with 10 bases between. The germline V gene has CDR1 MDHEN and CDR2 SYDVKM. The CDR3 sequence: CASSQGSDTQYF. In DNA form, the CDR3 reads TGTGCCAGCAGCCAGGGTTCGGATACGCAGTATTTT.

The rearrangement links TRBV4-1 to TRBJ2-3; tentative D call: TRBD2 (6 bases). The CDR3 spans 15 residues. V gave up 0 bases and J gave up 14 bases, with 21 bases separating them. The germline gives CDR1 MGHRA, CDR2 YSYEKL. This chain's CDR3 is CASSQDQGLGTPGYF. As DNA, the CDR3 is TGCGCCAGCAGCCAAGATCAGGGACTGGGAACTCCAGGGTATTTT.

The V call is TRBV5-8, the J call TRBJ1-6; D is uncertain. Germline V lookup: CDR1 SGHTS, CDR2 YDEGEE. Trimming stripped 0 bases from V and 0 bases from J, with 7 bases between. The CDR3 is 16 amino acids. The CDR3 is CASSLGADSYNSPLHF. The CDR3 coding sequence is TGTGCCAGCAGCTTGGGGGCAGACTCCTATAATTCACCCCTCCACTTT.

The chain employs TRBV19 and TRBJ1-6, with a possible D match to TRBD1 (5 bases). In germline, CDR1 is LNHDA, CDR2 SQIVND (reference sequence). CDR3 length: 13 amino acids. Trimming removed 6 bases from V and 9 bases from J, with 12 bases in between. The CDR3 spells CASRQGAGSPLHF. CDR3 DNA: TGTGCCAGTAGGCAGGGCGCCGGTTCACCCCTCCACTTT. The variable domain in full, completed from reference TRBV19 and TRBJ1-6, reads DGGITQSPKYLFRKEGQNVTLSCEQNLNHDAMYWYRQDPGQGLRLIYYSQIVNDFQKGDIAEGYSVSREKKESFPLTVTSAQKNPTAFYLCASRQGAGSPLHFGNGTRLTVT.

This chain uses TRBV5-6 with TRBJ1-1, with D maybe TRBD1 (5 bases). V lost 2 bases and J lost 0, with 14 bases in between. Germline V gene lookup returns CDR1 SGHDT and CDR2 YYEEEE. The CDR3 has 16 amino acids. Written as DNA, the CDR3 is TGTGCCAGCAGCTTAGTAGGGGCGAGCATGAACACTGAAGCTTTCTTT. Amino acids: CASSLVGASMNTEAFF.

J is TRBJ2-3 and V is TRBV20-1, with D possibly matching TRBD2 (6 bases). The CDR3 covers 15 residues. Trimming stripped 3 bases from V and 9 bases from J, with 22 bases between. Germline V gene data show CDR1 as DFQATT and CDR2 as SNEGSKA (reference sequence). CDR3 in amino acids: CSASAGTTKQGTQYF. The CDR3 DNA follows: TGCAGTGCTAGTGCGGGAACTACAAAGCAAGGCACGCAGTATTTT.

The gene calls are TRBV5-6 and TRBJ2-5; the D gene is possibly TRBD1 (6 bases). Per germline, CDR1 SGHDT and CDR2 YYEEEE. Deletions cut 1 base from V and 1 base from J, with 8 bases between. This CDR3 region has 14 residues. The CDR3 sequence: CASSLQGGQETQYF. The CDR3, as DNA: TGTGCCAGCAGCTTGCAAGGGGGCCAAGAGACCCAGTACTTC.

CDR3 residues: CASSLDRGNYGYTF. DNA for the CDR3: TGTGCCAGCAGCTTAGACAGGGGGAACTATGGCTACACCTTC. The chain links TRBV5-4 to TRBJ1-2; 9 nucleotides line up with TRBD1. The V and J ends lost 2 bases and 2 bases, in that order; junction bases with no gene match: 1. The CDR3 spans 14 residues. Germline CDR1 SGHNT, CDR2 YYREEE (reference sequence).

To note about this clone: A read error may produce the germline difference seen at one junction end. V usage is TRBV7-3 and J usage is TRBJ2-6; no definite D call. This CDR3 is built from 13 residues. Germline loops: CDR1 SGHTA, CDR2 FQGTGA. This CDR3 reads CASTLPGANVLTF. The CDR3 DNA follows: TGTGCCAGCACCTTACCTGGGGCCAACGTCCTGACTTTC.

The chain combines TRBV19 with TRBJ2-7; D is tentatively TRBD1 or TRBD2 (5 bases each). The germline CDR1 and CDR2 sequences are LNHDA and SQIVND (reference sequence). This CDR3 comprises 13 residues. Trimming cost V 2 bases and J 3 bases, with 8 bases left between them. In DNA form, the CDR3 reads TGTGCCAGTAGTATAAGGGACGGCTACGAGCAGTACTTC. Its translation: CASSIRDGYEQYF.

A single count supports this clone. The CDR3 protein is CASSRTGTYTGELFF. In nucleotides, the CDR3 is TGTGCCAGCTCTCGGACAGGGACTTACACCGGGGAGCTGTTTTTT. The rearrangement uses TRBV28 and TRBJ2-2, with 8 nucleotides matching TRBD1. Per germline, CDR1 MDHEN and CDR2 SYDVKM. This CDR3 contains 15 residues. V was pared by 8 bases and J by 3 bases, with 8 bases of the junction left unmatched.

The V and J genes are TRBV11-2 and TRBJ2-7, with D perhaps TRBD2 (7 bases). V was shortened by 3 bases and J by 2 bases, with 14 bases between the two germline ends. Germline loops: CDR1 SGHAT, CDR2 FQNNGV. The CDR3 covers 15 residues. The CDR3 sequence: CASSFTQGGAYEQYF. In DNA form, the CDR3 reads TGTGCCAGCAGCTTTACTCAAGGGGGGGCCTACGAGCAGTACTTC.

V is TRBV28 and J is TRBJ2-1; D perhaps matches TRBD2 (5 bases). The CDR3 runs to 13 residues. Germline V gene data show CDR1 as MDHEN and CDR2 as SYDVKM. V lost 5 bases and J 5 bases, leaving 10 bases between the germline ends. The CDR3 DNA reads as TGTGCCAGCAGTCCTACGGGGAACAATGAGCAGTTCTTC. Translated, it gives CASSPTGNNEQFF.